Each of the 5 T cell receptor beta chains below was sequenced from the same sample in a study of T cell responses to AZD1222 COVID-19 vaccine. Sequenced by immunoSEQ multiplex PCR; TCRdb stores in-frame clones only, minus some. The table records about 130,000 clones, around 85% of them present only once. The source material was peripheral blood, sampled 28 days after the second AZD1222 dose. The receptors stem from an adult who received the AZD1222 COVID-19 vaccine.

The chain has TRBV30 and TRBJ1-2; D not certain. V was clipped by 2 bases and J by 1 base, with 2 bases between them. The CDR3 is made up of 11 amino acids. Germline V gene lookup returns CDR1 GTSNPN and CDR2 SVGIG (reference sequence). The chain's CDR3 is CAWSSNYGYTF. CDR3 sequence (DNA): TGTGCCTGGAGTAGTAACTATGGCTACACCTTC.

This sequence joins TRBV7-9 and TRBJ1-4; 7 nucleotides line up with TRBD1. The CDR3 spans 14 residues. Germline V gene data show CDR1 as SEHNR and CDR2 as FQNEAQ (reference sequence). V was pared by 2 bases and J by 4 bases, with 1 base of the junction left unmatched. CDR3 bases: TGTGCCAGCAGCTTAAGACAGGGTAATGAAAAACTGTTTTTT. Amino acid sequence: CASSLRQGNEKLFF.

This clone occurred once. CDR3: CASSARDRVADTQYF. CDR3 nucleotides: TGTGCCAGCAGCGCCCGGGACAGGGTAGCAGATACGCAGTATTTT. This chain joins TRBV3-1 (or the pseudogene TRBV3-2) and TRBJ2-3; 9 bases match TRBD1. Trimming at V came to 5 bases and at J to 4 bases, leaving 7 bases not matched to a gene. Per the germline V gene, CDR1 is LGHDT and CDR2 is YNNKEL (reference sequence). The CDR3 consists of 15 residues.

The CDR3 region is CASSYTGAGNTIYF. The CDR3 DNA sequence: TGTGCCAGCAGCTACACAGGGGCTGGAAACACCATATATTTT. This chain links TRBV7-2 with TRBJ1-3; 7 nucleotides line up with TRBD1. V gave up 4 bases and J gave up 2 bases; unmatched junction bases: 2. The CDR3 covers 14 residues. Germline CDR1 SGHTA, CDR2 FQGNSA.

This clone was counted between two and nine times. The sample contains more than one DNA sequence encoding this CDR3. V gene TRBV19 combines with J gene TRBJ2-7, with 7 bases aligning to TRBD1. J lost 3 bases, V lost 4 bases, and 0 bases had no gene match. Germline V gene lookup returns CDR1 LNHDA and CDR2 SQIVND (reference sequence). The CDR3 is 12 amino acids. CDR3 in DNA: TGTGCCAGTAGTAGGGACAGCTACGAGCAGTACTTC. It codes for CASSRDSYEQYF.